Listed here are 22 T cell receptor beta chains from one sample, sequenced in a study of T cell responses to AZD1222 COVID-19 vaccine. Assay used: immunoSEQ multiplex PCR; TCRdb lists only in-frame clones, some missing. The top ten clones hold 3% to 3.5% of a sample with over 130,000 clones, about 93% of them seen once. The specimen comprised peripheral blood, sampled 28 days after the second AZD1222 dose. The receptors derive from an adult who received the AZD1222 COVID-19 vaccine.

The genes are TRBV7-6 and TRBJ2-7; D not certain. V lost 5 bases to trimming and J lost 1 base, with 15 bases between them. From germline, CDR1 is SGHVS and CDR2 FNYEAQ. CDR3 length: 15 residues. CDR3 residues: CASSSEISTSYEQYF. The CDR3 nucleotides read TGTGCCAGCAGCAGCGAGATTTCGACGTCCTACGAGCAGTACTTC.

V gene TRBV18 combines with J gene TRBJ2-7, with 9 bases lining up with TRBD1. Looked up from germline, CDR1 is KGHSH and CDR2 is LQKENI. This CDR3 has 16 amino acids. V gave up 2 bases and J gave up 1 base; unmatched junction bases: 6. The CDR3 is CASSPTGTGKSYEQYF. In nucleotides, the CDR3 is TGTGCCAGCTCACCAACCGGGACAGGGAAATCCTACGAGCAGTACTTC.

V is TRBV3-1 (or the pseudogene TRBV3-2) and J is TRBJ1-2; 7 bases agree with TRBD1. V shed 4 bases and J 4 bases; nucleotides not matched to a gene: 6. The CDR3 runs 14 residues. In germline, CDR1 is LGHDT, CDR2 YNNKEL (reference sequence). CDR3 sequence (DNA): TGTGCCAGCAGCCCGAAACAGGGGCTCTATGGCTACACCTTC. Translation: CASSPKQGLYGYTF.

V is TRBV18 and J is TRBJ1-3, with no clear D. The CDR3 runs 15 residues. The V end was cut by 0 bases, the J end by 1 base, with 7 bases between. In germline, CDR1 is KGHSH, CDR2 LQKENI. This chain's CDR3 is CASSPPEASGNTIYF. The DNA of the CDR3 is TGTGCCAGCTCACCACCCGAGGCGTCTGGAAACACCATATATTTT.

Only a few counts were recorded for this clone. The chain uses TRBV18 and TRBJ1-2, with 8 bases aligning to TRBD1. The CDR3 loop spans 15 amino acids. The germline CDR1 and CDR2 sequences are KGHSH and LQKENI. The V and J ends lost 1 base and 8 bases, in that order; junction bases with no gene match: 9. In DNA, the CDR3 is TGTGCCAGCTCACCACTTCAGGGGGCGCGAGAGGGCTACACCTTC. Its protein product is CASSPLQGAREGYTF.

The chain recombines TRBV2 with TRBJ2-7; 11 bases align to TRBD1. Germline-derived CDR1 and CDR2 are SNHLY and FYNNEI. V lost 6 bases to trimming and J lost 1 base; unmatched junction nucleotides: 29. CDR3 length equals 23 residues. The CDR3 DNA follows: TGTGCCAGCAGGACCGAGGACAGGGGGCTCATCTCCTCAACCCCCTGGGGTTCCTACGAGCAGTACTTC. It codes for CASRTEDRGLISSTPWGSYEQYF.

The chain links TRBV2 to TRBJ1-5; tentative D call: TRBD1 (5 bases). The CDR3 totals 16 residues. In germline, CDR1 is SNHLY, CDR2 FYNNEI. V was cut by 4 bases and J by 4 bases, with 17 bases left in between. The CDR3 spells CASSGDSGRRNQPQHF. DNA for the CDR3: TGTGCCAGCAGTGGCGATTCAGGGCGTCGGAATCAGCCCCAGCATTTT.

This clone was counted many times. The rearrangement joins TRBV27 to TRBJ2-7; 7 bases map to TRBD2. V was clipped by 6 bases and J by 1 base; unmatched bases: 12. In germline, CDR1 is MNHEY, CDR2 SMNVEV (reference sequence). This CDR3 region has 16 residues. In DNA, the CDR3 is TGTGCCAGCAGGGGACTGGGAGGGGATCTGTCCTACGAGCAGTACTTC. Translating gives CASRGLGGDLSYEQYF.

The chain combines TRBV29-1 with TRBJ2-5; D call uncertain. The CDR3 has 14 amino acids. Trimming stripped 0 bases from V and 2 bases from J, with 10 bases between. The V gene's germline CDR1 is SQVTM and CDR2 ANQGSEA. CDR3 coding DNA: TGCAGCGTTGAAGATCTTTGGGGTCAAGAGACCCAGTACTTC. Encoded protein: CSVEDLWGQETQYF.

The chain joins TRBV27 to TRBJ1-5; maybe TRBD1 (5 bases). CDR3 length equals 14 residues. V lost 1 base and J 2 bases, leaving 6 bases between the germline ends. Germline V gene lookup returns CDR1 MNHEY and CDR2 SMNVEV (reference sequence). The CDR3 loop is CASSLWGGNQPQHF. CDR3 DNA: TGTGCCAGCAGTTTATGGGGGGGCAATCAGCCCCAGCATTTT.

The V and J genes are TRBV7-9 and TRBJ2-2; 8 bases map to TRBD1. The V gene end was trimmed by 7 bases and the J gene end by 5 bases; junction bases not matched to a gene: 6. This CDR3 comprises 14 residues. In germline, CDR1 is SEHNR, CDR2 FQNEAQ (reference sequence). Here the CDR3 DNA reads TGTGCCAGCACTGGCAGGGGGCGGACCGGGGAGCTGTTTTTT. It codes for CASTGRGRTGELFF.

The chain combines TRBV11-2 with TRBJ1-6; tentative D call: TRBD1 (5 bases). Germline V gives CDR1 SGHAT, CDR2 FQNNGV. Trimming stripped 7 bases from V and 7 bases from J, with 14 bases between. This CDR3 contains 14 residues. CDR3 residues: CASTVGTSNSPLHF. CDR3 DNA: TGTGCCAGCACCGTAGGGACGTCGAATTCACCCCTCCACTTT.

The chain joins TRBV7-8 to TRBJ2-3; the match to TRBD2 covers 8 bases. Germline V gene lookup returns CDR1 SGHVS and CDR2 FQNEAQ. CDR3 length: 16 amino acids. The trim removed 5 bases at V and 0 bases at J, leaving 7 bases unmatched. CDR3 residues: CASSLPASGSTDTQYF. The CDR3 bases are TGTGCCAGCAGCCTCCCGGCTAGCGGGAGCACAGATACGCAGTATTTT. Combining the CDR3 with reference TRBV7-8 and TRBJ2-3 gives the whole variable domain GAGVSQSPRYKVAKRGQDVALRCDPISGHVSLFWYQQALGQGPEFLTYFQNEAQLDKSGLPSDRFFAERPEGSVSTLKIQRTQQEDSAVYLCASSLPASGSTDTQYFGPGTRLTVL.

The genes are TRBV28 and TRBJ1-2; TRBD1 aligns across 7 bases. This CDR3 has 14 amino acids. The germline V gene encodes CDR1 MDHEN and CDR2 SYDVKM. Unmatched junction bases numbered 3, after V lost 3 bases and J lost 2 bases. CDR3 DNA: TGTGCCAGCAGTTTGAAAGGGGGCAACTATGGCTACACCTTC. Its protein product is CASSLKGGNYGYTF.

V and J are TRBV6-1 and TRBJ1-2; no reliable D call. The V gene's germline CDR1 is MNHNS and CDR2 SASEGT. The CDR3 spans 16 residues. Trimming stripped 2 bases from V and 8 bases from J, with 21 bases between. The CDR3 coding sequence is TGTGCCAGCAGTGAACAGCCCCCCGGACGGCCGGGGGGCTACACCTTC. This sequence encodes CASSEQPPGRPGGYTF.

Written as DNA, the CDR3 is TGTGCCAGCAGACTGGGACCCTTAAGTGGCAATGAGCAGTTCTTC. Amino acid sequence: CASRLGPLSGNEQFF. The V gene is TRBV27, the J gene TRBJ2-1; D is possibly TRBD1 or TRBD2 (5 bases each). V gave up 6 bases and J gave up 6 bases, with 18 bases separating them. The germline V gene encodes CDR1 MNHEY and CDR2 SMNVEV (reference sequence). The CDR3 consists of 15 residues.

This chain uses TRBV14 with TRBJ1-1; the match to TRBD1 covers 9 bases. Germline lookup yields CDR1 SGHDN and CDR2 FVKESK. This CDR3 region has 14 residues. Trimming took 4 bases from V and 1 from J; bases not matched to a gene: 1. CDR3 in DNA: TGTGCCAGCAGCCTGGGACAGGGGAACACTGAAGCTTTCTTT. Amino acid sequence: CASSLGQGNTEAFF. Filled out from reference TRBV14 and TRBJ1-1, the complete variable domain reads EAGVTQFPSHSVIEKGQTVTLRCDPISGHDNLYWYRRVMGKEIKFLLHFVKESKQDESGMPNNRFLAERTGGTYSTLKVQPAELEDSGVYFCASSLGQGNTEAFFGQGTRLTVV.

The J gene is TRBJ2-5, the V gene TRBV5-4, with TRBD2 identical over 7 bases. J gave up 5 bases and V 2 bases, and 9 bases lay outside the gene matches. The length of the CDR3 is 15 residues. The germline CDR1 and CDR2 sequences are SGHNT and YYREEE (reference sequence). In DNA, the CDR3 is TGTGCCAGCAGCTTACGCGGGAGTATGCCTGAGACCCAGTACTTC. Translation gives CASSLRGSMPETQYF.

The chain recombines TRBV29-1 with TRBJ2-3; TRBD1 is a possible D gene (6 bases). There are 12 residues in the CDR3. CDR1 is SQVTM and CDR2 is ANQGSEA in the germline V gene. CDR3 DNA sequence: TGCGCCGGCGACAGGAGAACAGATACGCAGTATTTT. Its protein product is CAGDRRTDTQYF.

CDR3 sequence: CASSSGTSGRLHEQFF. CDR3 sequence (DNA): TGTGCCAGCAGCTCTGGGACTAGCGGGAGGTTGCATGAGCAGTTCTTC. V usage is TRBV7-7 and J usage is TRBJ2-1; TRBD2 matches 15 bases. The CDR3 is made up of 16 amino acids. The germline V gene encodes CDR1 SSHAT and CDR2 FNYEAQ (reference sequence). The V and J ends lost 4 bases and 8 bases, in that order; junction bases with no gene match: 6. The full variable domain, completed using reference TRBV7-7 and TRBJ2-1, is GAGVSQSPRYKVTKRGQDVTLRCDPISSHATLYWYQQALGQGPEFLTYFNYEAQPDKSGLPSDRFSAERPEGSISTLTIQRTEQRDSAMYRCASSSGTSGRLHEQFFGPGTRLTVL.

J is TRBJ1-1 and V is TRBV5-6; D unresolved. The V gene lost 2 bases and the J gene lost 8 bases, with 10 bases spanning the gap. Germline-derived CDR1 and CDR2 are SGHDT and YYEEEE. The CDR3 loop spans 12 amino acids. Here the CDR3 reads CASSLASGEAFF. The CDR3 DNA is TGTGCCAGCAGCTTAGCCTCGGGGGAAGCTTTCTTT.

CDR3 in amino acids: CASSYGTGVRYGYTF. The CDR3 DNA reads TGTGCCAGCAGTTACGGGACAGGGGTCCGCTATGGCTACACCTTC. The chain couples TRBV6-5 to TRBJ1-2; TRBD1 matches 10 bases. The CDR3 is 15 amino acids. Per germline, CDR1 MNHEY and CDR2 SVGAGI. V lost 2 bases to trimming and J lost 4 bases; unmatched junction nucleotides: 4.